The 28 T cell receptor beta chains reported below all come from one sample, sequenced in a study of blood T cells in healthy people across ages. With a J-beta primer mix and a sample-barcoded 5' primer, a second PCR ran about 7 to 12 cycles. One entry per CDR3 protein, called by TCRdb with MiXCR from the 5' RACE reads. The repertoire holds 1.5 million to 1.8 million distinct CDR3 sequences, with roughly 43% as singletons. The material sequenced was blood. These receptors originate from a woman aged 18 to 35 in good health.

This clonotype occurred a few times. The rearrangement uses TRBV12-3 or TRBV12-4 and TRBJ1-4; maybe TRBD1 (6 bases). V gave up 2 bases and J gave up 8 bases, with 9 bases separating them. This CDR3 is built from 13 residues. The CDR3 DNA reads as TGTGCCAGCAGTTTAAAGGGGGTGGAAAAACTGTTTTTT. As protein: CASSLKGVEKLFF.

The sample holds a few counts of this clonotype. This rearrangement joins TRBV29-1 to TRBJ1-1; TRBD1 matches 8 bases. Germline CDR1 is SQVTM and CDR2 is ANQGSEA. V shed 7 bases, J shed 0 bases, and the junction held 4 bases outside the gene matches. The CDR3 contains 13 residues. The CDR3 sequence is CSEATGVNTEAFF. In nucleotides, the CDR3 is TGCAGCGAAGCGACAGGGGTGAACACTGAAGCTTTCTTT. Full variable domain (remainder filled in from reference TRBV29-1 and TRBJ1-1): SAVISQKPSRDICQRGTSLTIQCQVDSQVTMMFWYRQQPGQSLTLIATANQGSEATYESGFVIDKFPISRPNLTFSTLTVSNMSPEDSSIYLCSEATGVNTEAFFGQGTRLTVV.

The V call is TRBV7-9, the J call TRBJ2-4, with D perhaps TRBD2 (5 bases). In germline, CDR1 is SEHNR, CDR2 FQNEAQ (reference sequence). The CDR3 has 17 residues. The ends were cut back, 1 base at V and 9 bases at J, with 22 bases in the middle. CDR3 coding DNA: TGTGCCAGCAGCTTAGAGAAGGCGATCCGGACGGGGATCATTCAGTACTTC. It specifies CASSLEKAIRTGIIQYF.

V gene TRBV27 combines with J gene TRBJ2-7, with 7 bases matching TRBD2. CDR1 and CDR2 (germline): MNHEY, SMNVEV (reference sequence). The V gene end was trimmed by 2 bases and the J gene end by 3 bases; junction bases not matched to a gene: 7. The CDR3 has 15 residues. Written as DNA, the CDR3 is TGTGCCAGCAGTTTAGGAGCGGGGCCGTACTACGAGCAGTACTTC. This sequence encodes CASSLGAGPYYEQYF.

The chain couples TRBV4-2 to TRBJ2-5; D not resolved. The V gene's germline CDR1 is LGHNA and CDR2 YNFKEQ. Trimming took off 0 bases at V and 5 bases at J, with 13 bases between the two ends. The CDR3 runs to 15 residues. The CDR3 DNA follows: TGTGCCAGCAGCCAAGACAGTGGGCTGAGGGAGACCCAGTACTTC. It yields the protein CASSQDSGLRETQYF.

The chain carries TRBV4-1 and TRBJ1-2; no firm D call. Trimming left V 1 base short and J 8 bases short, with 14 bases between. The CDR3 is made up of 14 amino acids. CDR1 and CDR2 from the germline V gene are MGHRA and YSYEKL. In nucleotides, the CDR3 is TGCGCCAGCAGCCAAGTAGTAGGGCTGGAAGGCTACACCTTC. This gives the protein CASSQVVGLEGYTF.

The table lists this clonotype with a count of one. This chain uses TRBV6-6 with TRBJ2-1; 9 bases are a match to TRBD1. TRBJ2-7 explains the end of the DNA better; the J call may be wrong. The CDR3 contains 15 residues. CDR1 and CDR2 (germline): MNHNY, SVGAGI (reference sequence). DNA for the CDR3: TGTGCCAGCAGCAGAAACCGGGACAGGGCCTACGAGCAGTACTTC. Encoded protein: CASSRNRDRAYEQYF.

In its sample, this clonotype was seen a few times. The genes are TRBV12-3 or TRBV12-4 and TRBJ1-2, with D tentatively TRBD1 (6 bases). The CDR3 spans 13 residues. Deletions cut 5 bases from V and 4 bases from J, with 11 bases between. The CDR3: CASSRDTRYGYTF. In DNA form, the CDR3 reads TGTGCCAGCAGTCGGGACACCCGCTATGGCTACACCTTC.

This clonotype was recorded once. The V call is TRBV7-9, the J call TRBJ2-7; 12 bases are shared with TRBD1. The J call is doubtful: the DNA matches TRBJ2-5 better. Germline CDR1 SEHNR, CDR2 FQNEAQ (reference sequence). The CDR3 spans 15 residues. The CDR3 loop is CASISGQGALETQYF. CDR3 coding DNA: TGTGCCAGCATTTCGGGACAGGGGGCTTTGGAGACCCAGTACTTC.

The chain joins TRBV27 to TRBJ2-1, with 12 bases identical to TRBD2. The CDR3 length is 16 residues. In germline, CDR1 is MNHEY, CDR2 SMNVEV (reference sequence). V trimming: 8 bases; J trimming: 4 bases; junction bases outside the gene matches: 9. CDR3 nucleotides: TGTGCCAGCGGATCAACGGGACTAGCGGGTTACAATGAGCAGTTCTTC. Translated: CASGSTGLAGYNEQFF.

J is TRBJ1-1 and V is TRBV7-8; D gene ambiguous. CDR3 length equals 17 residues. Trimming removed 5 bases at V and 4 bases at J, with 23 bases between. Germline CDR1 reads SGHVS; CDR2 reads FQNEAQ. CDR3 nucleotides: TGTGCCAGCAGCCCCGGGCAGGTTTACCTGCGGGTCACTGAAGCTTTCTTT. Residues: CASSPGQVYLRVTEAFF.

The V call is TRBV28, the J call TRBJ1-2, with 12 positions matching TRBD1. The ends lost 7 bases at V and 7 bases at J; junction bases unmatched: 13. The germline V gene has CDR1 MDHEN and CDR2 SYDVKM. CDR3 length equals 16 residues. This CDR3 is CASISGQGARDFGYTF. The CDR3, as DNA: TGTGCCAGCATCTCGGGACAGGGGGCGAGGGATTTTGGCTACACCTTC.

This clonotype was counted between two and nine times. The chain combines TRBV27 with TRBJ2-1, with 7 bases that match TRBD1. V shed 6 bases, J shed 2 bases, and the junction held 7 bases outside the gene matches. Germline CDR1 MNHEY, CDR2 SMNVEV (reference sequence). This CDR3 has 15 residues. The CDR3, as DNA: TGTGCCAGCAGCCTGACAGGGCGTCCCTACAATGAGCAGTTCTTC. This translates into CASSLTGRPYNEQFF.

The rearrangement uses TRBV25-1 and TRBJ1-6; D is unresolved. V was trimmed by 6 bases and J by 7 bases, leaving 10 bases between them. The CDR3 totals 13 residues. The germline V gene encodes CDR1 MGHDK and CDR2 SYGVNS. The CDR3 spells CASRTVGNSPLHF. In nucleotides, the CDR3 is TGTGCCAGCAGAACGGTGGGGAATTCACCCCTCCACTTT.

The genes are TRBV6-2 or TRBV6-3 and TRBJ2-3; the D gene is possibly TRBD2 (5 bases). This CDR3 contains 13 residues. Germline V gene data show CDR1 as MNHEY and CDR2 as SVGEGT. Trimming shortened V by 7 bases and J by 2 bases, and 10 bases separated the two germline ends. The CDR3 DNA sequence: TGTGCCAGCACCGGACTTCTCACAGATACGCAGTATTTT. This translates into CASTGLLTDTQYF.

The rearrangement joins TRBV6-6 to TRBJ1-1; possibly TRBD1 for D (6 bases). Trimming pared 5 bases from V and 5 bases from J, leaving 15 bases between. The CDR3 extends over 14 amino acids. Per the germline V gene, CDR1 is MNHNY and CDR2 is SVGAGI (reference sequence). The CDR3 here is CASSGGAVRTEAFF. The CDR3 nucleotides read TGTGCCAGCAGTGGGGGGGCGGTTAGGACTGAAGCTTTCTTT.

This clonotype was counted a single time. The chain has TRBV4-3 and TRBJ2-5; D may be TRBD2 (5 bases). Germline CDR1 reads LGHNA; CDR2 reads YSLEER. The CDR3 covers 16 residues. With 5 bases removed from V and 11 bases from J, the gap between germline ends came to 27 bases. The CDR3 nucleotides read TGCGCCAGCAGCTATACCCCAGCGGCCCAATACAATGAGCAGTACTTC. This encodes CASSYTPAAQYNEQYF.

This clonotype has a count of ten or more. The chain combines TRBV5-1 with TRBJ2-1; 8 bases align to TRBD1. The CDR3 extends over 16 amino acids. Per the germline V gene, CDR1 is SGHRS and CDR2 is YFSETQ. V trimming: 5 bases; J trimming: 0 bases; junction bases outside the gene matches: 7. Here the CDR3 reads CASRAGGASSYNEQFF. The CDR3 coding sequence is TGCGCCAGCAGAGCAGGGGGCGCTAGCTCCTACAATGAGCAGTTCTTC.

This sequence joins TRBV6-2 or TRBV6-3 and TRBJ2-1; D may be TRBD1 (6 bases). V lost 6 bases, J lost 14 bases, and 17 bases lay in between. Germline V gene sequence: CDR1 MNHEY, CDR2 SVGEGT. This CDR3 contains 12 residues. CDR3 amino acids: CASSHPRAGEFF. In DNA form, the CDR3 reads TGTGCCAGCAGCCATCCCCGGGCAGGGGAGTTCTTC.

The genes are TRBV3-1 and TRBJ2-2; either TRBD1 or TRBD2 may fit D (6 bases each). CDR1 LGHDT and CDR2 YNNKEL come from the germline V gene (reference sequence). V gave up 4 bases and J gave up 0 bases, with 12 bases separating them. The CDR3 has 16 amino acids. CDR3 region: CASSLLGGTNTGELFF. DNA for the CDR3: TGTGCCAGCAGCCTACTAGGGGGGACGAACACCGGGGAGCTGTTTTTT.

The chain recombines TRBV28 with TRBJ1-5; D may be TRBD1 (6 bases). Trimming removed 6 bases from V and 4 bases from J, with 10 bases in between. In germline, CDR1 is MDHEN, CDR2 SYDVKM. This CDR3 spans 13 amino acids. CDR3 residues: CASRDSRNQPQHF. The DNA for the CDR3 is TGTGCCAGCAGGGACAGTCGGAATCAGCCCCAGCATTTT.

The rearrangement joins TRBV28 to TRBJ2-3; D not certain. CDR1 is MDHEN and CDR2 is SYDVKM in the germline V gene. Between the trimmed V and J ends, which lost 8 bases and 2 bases, there was a span of 20 bases. The CDR3 sequence is 16 residues long. The CDR3, as DNA: TGTGCCAGCCGTACCGTCAGTAGCAGCTACACAGATACGCAGTATTTT. It yields the protein CASRTVSSSYTDTQYF.

The J gene is TRBJ2-7, the V gene TRBV6-5, with TRBD2 as a possible D gene (5 bases). The CDR3 length is 12 residues. V gave up 8 bases and J gave up 3 bases, with 11 bases separating them. The germline V gene has CDR1 MNHEY and CDR2 SVGAGI. The CDR3 sequence: CASGRTLYEQYF. The DNA of the CDR3 is TGTGCCAGCGGGAGAACTCTCTACGAGCAGTACTTC.

This clonotype was seen a handful of times. The chain joins TRBV6-5 to TRBJ2-7, with 7 bases lining up with TRBD1. CDR3 length equals 14 residues. Germline CDR1 reads MNHEY; CDR2 reads SVGAGI. The junction had 4 bases not matched to a gene; V was cut back by 2 bases and J by 3 bases. CDR3 nucleotides: TGTGCCAGCAGTTACGCGGACAGGAACTACGAGCAGTACTTC. It encodes CASSYADRNYEQYF.

The CDR3 sequence: CSASRENIQYF. The CDR3, as DNA: TGCAGTGCTAGTAGGGAAAACATTCAGTACTTC. This chain uses TRBV20-1 with TRBJ2-4; D is uncertain. V was trimmed by 3 bases and J by 5 bases, leaving 5 bases between them. Germline values: CDR1 DFQATT, CDR2 SNEGSKA (reference sequence). CDR3 length equals 11 residues.

V usage is TRBV7-2 and J usage is TRBJ2-1; 15 bases agree with TRBD2. Losses at the gene ends were 1 base for V and 7 bases for J; bases not matched to a gene: 11. There are 19 residues in the CDR3. The germline gives CDR1 SGHTA, CDR2 FQGNSA. DNA of the CDR3: TGTGCCAGCAGCTTAGGTTTAGCGCGCGGGACTAGCGGGAGGAATGAGCAGTTCTTC. Translating gives CASSLGLARGTSGRNEQFF.

J is TRBJ2-1 and V is TRBV10-3; 12 bases fit TRBD1. The J call may be incorrect, as the DNA end agrees better with TRBJ2-7. This CDR3 has 15 amino acids. From germline, CDR1 is ENHRY and CDR2 SYGVKD. DNA for the CDR3: TGTGCCATCAGCGTTGGGACAGGGGGCTTCAATGAGCAGTACTTC. It specifies CAISVGTGGFNEQYF.

The chain links TRBV27 to TRBJ2-3, with TRBD2 as a possible D gene (6 bases). Per the germline V gene, CDR1 is MNHEY and CDR2 is SMNVEV (reference sequence). Trimming removed 5 bases at V and 8 bases at J, with 14 bases between. The CDR3 extends over 13 amino acids. The chain's CDR3 is CASSVGVGGTQYF. CDR3 DNA sequence: TGTGCCAGCAGTGTAGGCGTGGGGGGTACGCAGTATTTT.